This is a list of T cell receptor beta chains from one sample in a study of metastatic and nonmetastatic thyroid tumors. With MiXCR, TCRdb reprocessed the PCR reads. The sample shows approximately 37,000 clones, about 17% of them seen only once. Sequenced sample: blood. These receptors were obtained from a female donor with papillary thyroid cancer or a benign thyroid nodule (not recorded which). Some clones in this sample may be carry-over from other donors' samples. CDR3s include the opening cysteine and the closing phenylalanine or tryptophan. A D gene is named only where the DNA matches it firmly. Clone size is not always given. Where it is, it says once, few, many or a class for expanded clones.

D	V	J	length	size	DNA	CDR3
.	TRBV10-3	TRBJ1-2	14	many	TGTGCCATCAGTGTAGTCCAGGGCGGGAGTGGCTACACCTTC	CAISVVQGGSGYTF
TRBD2	TRBV28	TRBJ2-7	14	few	TGTGCCAGCAGCCCAGCACTAGCGGGAGTAAGGCAGTACTTC	CASSPALAGVRQYF
.	TRBV28	TRBJ2-2	16	many	TGTGCCAGCATCGATGCCAGGATAGGGGTGGTCGGGGAGCTGTTTTTT	CASIDARIGVVGELFF
TRBD2	TRBV20-1	TRBJ2-1	14	many	TGCAGTGCAACTCTGACTAGCGGGAACAATGAGCAGTTCTTC	CSATLTSGNNEQFF
.	TRBV12-3/TRBV12-4	TRBJ1-4	14	.	TGTGCCAGCAGTTTAGGGGGGGTCTTAGAAAAACTGTTTTTT	CASSLGGVLEKLFF
TRBD1	TRBV27	TRBJ2-7	15	few	TGTGCCAGCATTTCATCCGGGACAGGGAATAACGAGCAGTACTTC	CASISSGTGNNEQYF
TRBD2	TRBV2	TRBJ2-5	15	many	TGTGCCAGCAGTGAAGAAGCGGGGGGCCCGGAGACCCAGTACTTC	CASSEEAGGPETQYF
.	TRBV18	TRBJ2-7	13	many	TGTGCCAGCTCACCTAGCTCGTACTACGAGCAGTACTTC	CASSPSSYYEQYF
.	TRBV19	TRBJ1-5	15	few	TGTGCCAGTAGTATAAATCGTGATAGCAATCAGCCCCAGCATTTT	CASSINRDSNQPQHF
TRBD1	TRBV11-3	TRBJ2-5	16	many	TGTGCCAGCAGCTCGGGACAGGGGGCTCAGGGAGAGACCCAGTACTTC	CASSSGQGAQGETQYF
TRBD1	TRBV30	TRBJ2-5	14	many	TGTGCCTGGAGTGATCCCGACAGGGAGGAGACCCAGTACTTC	CAWSDPDREETQYF
TRBD2	TRBV7-3	TRBJ2-1	15	many	TGTGCCAGCAGCTTAATGGCGCGGGAGAGGGAAGAGCAGTTCTTC	CASSLMAREREEQFF
TRBD1	TRBV5-1	TRBJ2-7	14	many	TGCGCCAGCAGCTTGGGGGGGACAGACTACGAGCAGTACTTC	CASSLGGTDYEQYF
TRBD1	TRBV19	TRBJ1-5	17	many	TGTGCCACTCAACCCAGCCCGGGACAGGGGGCCTCTCAGCCCCAGCATTTT	CATQPSPGQGASQPQHF
.	TRBV6-1	TRBJ2-7	16	few	TGTGCCATCAGTGCAGAGGGACGTTCGTTTGTAGGGGAGCAGTACTTC	CAISAEGRSFVGEQYF
TRBD2	TRBV10-2	TRBJ2-1	14	many	TGCGCCAGCCGGGGGGTACCTTCCTACAATGAGCAGTTCTTC	CASRGVPSYNEQFF
.	TRBV28	TRBJ1-1	14	many	TGTGCCAGCAGTTCCAGGGTGATGAACACTGAAGCTTTCTTT	CASSSRVMNTEAFF
.	TRBV19	TRBJ1-6	15	many	TGTGCCAGTAGTAAGGCGGGCTCCTATAATTCACCCCTCCACTTT	CASSKAGSYNSPLHF
.	TRBV27	TRBJ2-7	15	.	TGTGCCAGCAGTCCCTATCTCGGCAGCTCCTACGAGCAGTACTTC	CASSPYLGSSYEQYF
.	TRBV20-1	TRBJ2-7	13	.	TGCGGTGCTAGGGACCAGGTGCCCTACGAGCAGTACTTC	CGARDQVPYEQYF
.	TRBV2	TRBJ2-7	14	many	TGTGCCAGCAGTGAAGGGTACGACTCCTACGAGCAGTACTTC	CASSEGYDSYEQYF
TRBD1	TRBV6-2/TRBV6-3	TRBJ2-3	15	many	TGTGCCAGCAGCCCAGGGGGAAGGGACACAGATACGCAGTATTTT	CASSPGGRDTDTQYF
.	TRBV20-1	TRBJ1-2	12	many	TGCAGTGCTAGCCCGTGGGTGGGTGGCTACACCTTC	CSASPWVGGYTF